This T cell receptor beta chain was sequenced for a study of blood T cell repertoires in COVID-19. Study overall: Both acute and convalescent COVID-19 samples were obtained from the United States, Italy and Spain.

In terms of age and location, participants ranged from roughly 18 to 95 years and lived in about two dozen US areas. Original data processing: Estimation of nucleated cell counts relied on the amplification of reference gene primers. Clones were sequenced by immunoSEQ multiplex PCR, and TCRdb holds only the in-frame ones, with some missing. That table furnishes V, J and clone size, whereas the DNA furnished D and trimming. The top ten clones hold roughly 6.3% of a sample with 310,000 or so clones, around 88% of them seen once. The specimen sequenced was PBMCs or T cells enriched from blood (not recorded which). The clonotype was recovered from a woman in her thirties or forties who had recovered from COVID-19.

The CDR3 protein is CASRLRGGSSEKLFF. The CDR3 bases are TGTGCCAGCCGACTACGGGGAGGGTCAAGTGAAAAACTGTTTTTT. V and J are TRBV6-6 and TRBJ1-4; unclear D gene. Germline V CDR1 and CDR2: MNHNY, SVGAGI (reference sequence). The V end was cut by 8 bases, the J end by 7 bases, with 20 bases between. This CDR3 region has 15 residues.